The 24 T cell receptor beta chains presented below share a single source sample, sequenced in a study of beta chain features in type 1 diabetes. Sequenced material consisted of expressed TCRB transcripts (all of the isolated RNA was reverse transcribed). Clones were sequenced by immunoSEQ multiplex PCR, and TCRdb holds only the in-frame ones, with some missing. Of roughly 610,000 clones listed, around 15% are singletons. Sequencing was carried out using naive CD4+ T cells from blood. Source of these receptors: a man aged 18 to 35 in good health.

The gene calls are TRBV4-2 and TRBJ1-3, with 7 bases that match TRBD1. J gave up 4 bases and V 0 bases, and 6 bases lay outside the gene matches. The CDR3 contains 16 residues. Germline lookup yields CDR1 LGHNA and CDR2 YNFKEQ. The DNA of the CDR3 is TGTGCCAGCAGCCAAGATCCACAGGGGTTCGGAAACACCATATATTTT. It translates to CASSQDPQGFGNTIYF.

The chain uses TRBV9 and TRBJ2-7; D might be TRBD2 (5 bases). The CDR3 is made up of 14 amino acids. Trimming cost V 4 bases and J 2 bases, with 13 bases left between them. Germline CDR1 reads SGDLS; CDR2 reads YYNGEE. The CDR3 loop reads CASSPQTGTYEQYF. The CDR3 nucleotides are TGTGCCAGCAGCCCACAGACGGGGACCTACGAGCAGTACTTC.

J is TRBJ2-3 and V is TRBV7-3; perhaps TRBD2 as D (5 bases). The CDR3 runs 12 residues. V was shortened by 3 bases and J by 5 bases, with 6 bases between the two germline ends. Germline CDR1 reads SGHTA; CDR2 reads FQGTGA. CDR3 DNA: TGTGCCAGCAGCTTCAGCGGAGATACGCAGTATTTT. It encodes CASSFSGDTQYF.

This clone showed up just a few times. The rearrangement uses TRBV5-6 and TRBJ2-7; TRBD1 aligns across 7 bases. The CDR3 is made up of 15 amino acids. V gave up 3 bases and J gave up 4 bases; unmatched junction bases: 10. Germline CDR1 is SGHDT and CDR2 is YYEEEE. The CDR3 nucleotides read TGTGCCAGCAGCTGGGGGACAGCAAGAAGGTACGAGCAGTACTTC. The encoded protein is CASSWGTARRYEQYF.

There are a few counts of this clone. CDR3 DNA: TGTGCCAGCAGTTTAAGACTAGCGGGGGGGAGCTCCTACGAGCAGTACTTC. It is translated as CASSLRLAGGSSYEQYF. The rearrangement uses TRBV28 and TRBJ2-7; TRBD2 matches at 14 bases. CDR1 is MDHEN and CDR2 is SYDVKM in the germline V gene. V lost 2 bases, J lost 0 bases, and 3 bases stayed unmatched. The CDR3 totals 17 residues.

Concerning this clone itself: This sample includes further DNA sequences coding for the same CDR3. The genes are TRBV6-6 and TRBJ1-1, with a tentative D call TRBD1 (6 bases). CDR1 is MNHNY and CDR2 is SVGAGI in the germline V gene (reference sequence). The CDR3 runs 13 residues. The germline V and J ends were trimmed by 6 bases and 5 bases, with 13 bases remaining between them. The CDR3 nucleotides are TGTGCCAGCAGCCCGACAGGCGGTACTGAAGCTTTCTTT. Translating gives CASSPTGGTEAFF.

J is TRBJ2-7 and V is TRBV25-1; 7 bases map to TRBD1. Per the germline V gene, CDR1 is MGHDK and CDR2 is SYGVNS. The CDR3 is 17 residues long. V gave up 0 bases and J gave up 2 bases; unmatched junction bases: 10. The CDR3 sequence: CASSEYKKTGRTYEQYF. The CDR3 DNA reads TGTGCCAGCAGTGAATATAAAAAGACAGGGCGAACCTACGAGCAGTACTTC.

The chain carries TRBV12-5 and TRBJ2-7, with unresolved D. Germline-derived CDR1 and CDR2 are LGHNT and FRNRAP. CDR3 length: 9 amino acids. The CDR3: CASLGEQYF. The CDR3 nucleotides are TGTGCCAGCCTCGGGGAGCAGTACTTC. Drawing the rest from reference TRBV12-5 and TRBJ2-7, the complete variable domain is DARVTQTPRHKVTEMGQEVTMRCQPILGHNTVFWYRQTMMQGLELLAYFRNRAPLDDSGMPKDRFSAEMPDATLATLKIQPSEPRDSAVYFCASLGEQYFGPGTRLTVT.

This clone was counted between two and nine times. V gene TRBV6-5 combines with J gene TRBJ2-1, with D possibly TRBD1 on 6 matching bases. V was trimmed by 0 bases and J by 2 bases, leaving 11 bases between them. Germline assignment: CDR1 MNHEY and CDR2 SVGAGI. This CDR3 is built from 16 residues. CDR3 nucleotide sequence: TGTGCCAGCAGTTACTCTTACAGGGCCACCTACAATGAGCAGTTCTTC. Translation gives CASSYSYRATYNEQFF.

This clone has just a few counts. This chain connects TRBV10-3 to TRBJ2-7; tentative D call: TRBD2 (5 bases). V lost 8 bases to trimming and J lost 2 bases, with 13 bases between them. The CDR3 length is 13 residues. The germline CDR1 and CDR2 sequences are ENHRY and SYGVKD. The CDR3 sequence is CAIRDKTAYEQYF. The CDR3 DNA is TGTGCCATCCGGGATAAGACCGCCTACGAGCAGTACTTC.

Concerning this clone: The junction departs from the called germline gene at one end, perhaps through a read error. This chain uses TRBV11-2 with TRBJ1-5, with D possibly matching TRBD1 (6 bases). The V gene's germline CDR1 is SGHAT and CDR2 FQNNGV. The CDR3 extends over 16 amino acids. DNA of the CDR3: TGTGCCAGCAGTTTAGGGACACAATGGGGCAATCAGCCCCAGCATTTT. Encoded protein: CASSLGTQWGNQPQHF.

This clone was seen more than once but under ten times. The rearrangement links TRBV14 to TRBJ2-2, with D uncertain. V was clipped by 3 bases and J by 4 bases, with 15 bases between them. Germline V gene data show CDR1 as SGHDN and CDR2 as FVKESK. This CDR3 is built from 16 residues. CDR3 sequence reads: CASSQTALVGTGELFF. In nucleotides, the CDR3 is TGTGCCAGCAGCCAGACGGCCCTCGTGGGCACCGGGGAGCTGTTTTTT.

This clone was seen a handful of times. This chain uses TRBV7-8 with TRBJ2-3, with 7 bases matching TRBD2. The length of the CDR3 is 17 residues. The germline V gene has CDR1 SGHVS and CDR2 FQNEAQ. V trimming: 4 bases; J trimming: 0 bases; junction bases outside the gene matches: 10. The CDR3 region has the DNA TGTGCCAGCAGCTCTGGCTGGCTAGCGGCTAGCACAGATACGCAGTATTTT. Translation gives CASSSGWLAASTDTQYF.

J is TRBJ2-7 and V is TRBV15, with D possibly matching TRBD1 (6 bases). The CDR3 has 16 residues. Between the trimmed V and J ends, which lost 3 bases and 4 bases, there was a span of 19 bases. The germline V gene has CDR1 LNHNV and CDR2 YYDKDF (reference sequence). In DNA, the CDR3 is TGTGCCACCAGCAGCCACAAGGACAGATGGCGTTACGAGCAGTACTTC. Protein: CATSSHKDRWRYEQYF. Full variable domain (rest looked up from reference TRBV15 and TRBJ2-7): DAMVIQNPRYQVTQFGKPVTLSCSQTLNHNVMYWYQQKSSQAPKLLFHYYDKDFNNEADTPDNFQSRRPNTSFCFLDIRSPGLGDTAMYLCATSSHKDRWRYEQYFGPGTRLTVT.

CDR3 nucleotides: TGCGCCAGCAGCCGGGGGGGCAGTAACTCTCGTAATGAGCAGTTCTTC. Translating it yields CASSRGGSNSRNEQFF. This chain connects TRBV4-3 to TRBJ2-1; D perhaps matches TRBD2 (7 bases). CDR1 is LGHNA and CDR2 is YSLEER in the germline V gene. V was shortened by 4 bases and J by 7 bases, with 20 bases between the two germline ends. The CDR3 spans 16 residues.

J is TRBJ2-5 and V is TRBV29-1; 8 nucleotides align to TRBD1. Trimming removed 3 bases from V and 3 bases from J; junction bases left unmatched: 0. The CDR3 consists of 12 residues. The germline V gene has CDR1 SQVTM and CDR2 ANQGSEA. Here the CDR3 reads CSVEDREETQYF. The CDR3 DNA is TGCAGCGTTGAGGACAGGGAAGAGACCCAGTACTTC.

This clone was counted a few times. This sequence joins TRBV21-1 and TRBJ2-2. TRBV21-1 is termed a pseudogene. The CDR3 has 14 amino acids. DNA for the CDR3: TGTGCCAGCAGCAAAAAGGGCAACGGCGGGGAGCTGTTTTTT. Its translation is CASSKKGNGGELFF.

J is TRBJ2-7 and V is TRBV28, with D maybe TRBD2 (5 bases). The CDR3 is 13 amino acids. Germline V CDR1 and CDR2: MDHEN, SYDVKM. V lost 1 base and J lost 4, with 8 bases in between. CDR3 amino acids: CASSLSGGYEQYF. CDR3 DNA: TGTGCCAGCAGTTTATCAGGAGGATACGAGCAGTACTTC.

This clone has just a few counts. The V and J genes are TRBV5-1 and TRBJ1-6; TRBD1 is a possible D gene (5 bases). V was cut by 5 bases and J by 0 bases, with 9 bases left in between. Germline loops: CDR1 SGHRS, CDR2 YFSETQ. This CDR3 has 15 amino acids. In nucleotides, the CDR3 is TGCGCCAGCAGTCGAGACAGCTCCTATAATTCACCCCTCCACTTT. Amino acids: CASSRDSSYNSPLHF.

The chain uses TRBV4-2 and TRBJ2-3; possibly TRBD1 or TRBD2 for D (5 bases each). CDR1 LGHNA and CDR2 YNFKEQ come from the germline V gene. This CDR3 is 18 amino acids long. V was shortened by 1 base and J by 2 bases, with 19 bases between the two germline ends. The CDR3: CASSQGGGLRGSTDTQYF. DNA for the CDR3: TGTGCCAGCAGCCAAGGGGGTGGGTTGAGGGGCTCCACAGATACGCAGTATTTT.

This clone has a single count. The chain carries TRBV27 and TRBJ1-5, with D hard to call. Trimming removed 5 bases at V and 0 bases at J, with 8 bases between. There are 14 residues in the CDR3. Germline V lookup: CDR1 MNHEY, CDR2 SMNVEV (reference sequence). This CDR3 reads CASSTFSSNQPQHF. The CDR3 DNA is TGTGCCAGCAGTACTTTCTCTAGCAATCAGCCCCAGCATTTT.

A few counts support this clone. V gene TRBV18 combines with J gene TRBJ2-3, with 7 bases aligning to TRBD1. The CDR3 covers 12 residues. Unmatched junction bases numbered 3, after V lost 3 bases and J lost 9 bases. Per germline, CDR1 KGHSH and CDR2 LQKENI. The CDR3 DNA reads TGTGCCAGCTCACCGGGACAGAAAACGCAGTATTTT. It yields the protein CASSPGQKTQYF.

The rearrangement links TRBV7-3 to TRBJ2-7, with D possibly being TRBD1 or TRBD2 (5 bases each). V was pared by 1 base and J by 4 bases, with 23 bases between. CDR1 is SGHTA, CDR2 FQGTGA, per germline. This CDR3 spans 18 amino acids. CDR3 residues: CASSLILRRDGPLYEQYF. The CDR3 DNA sequence: TGTGCCAGCAGCTTAATTCTACGTCGGGACGGACCCCTTTACGAGCAGTACTTC.

This clone was observed a handful of times. The chain uses TRBV7-2 and TRBJ2-3, with 7 nucleotides matching TRBD2. Germline V lookup: CDR1 SGHTA, CDR2 FQGNSA. CDR3 length: 18 amino acids. The V gene end was trimmed by 5 bases and the J gene end by 0 bases; junction bases not matched to a gene: 14. CDR3 bases: TGTGCCAGCAGCACCCGAAGGTTGCGGGGGACTAGCACAGATACGCAGTATTTT. It specifies CASSTRRLRGTSTDTQYF.